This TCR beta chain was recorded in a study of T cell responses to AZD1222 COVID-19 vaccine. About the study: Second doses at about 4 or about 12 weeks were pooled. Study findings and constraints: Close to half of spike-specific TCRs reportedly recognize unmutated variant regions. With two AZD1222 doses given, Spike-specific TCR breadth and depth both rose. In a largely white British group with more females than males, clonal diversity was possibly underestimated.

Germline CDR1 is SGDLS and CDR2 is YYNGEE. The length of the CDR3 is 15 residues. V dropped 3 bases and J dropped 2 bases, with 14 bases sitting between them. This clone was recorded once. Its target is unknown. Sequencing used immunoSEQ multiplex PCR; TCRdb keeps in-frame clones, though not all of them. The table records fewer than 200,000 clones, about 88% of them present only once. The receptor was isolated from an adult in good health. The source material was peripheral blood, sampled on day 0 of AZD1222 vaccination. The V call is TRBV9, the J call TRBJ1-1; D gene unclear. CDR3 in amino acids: CASSAGAGRNTEAFF. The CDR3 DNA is TGTGCCAGCAGCGCAGGAGCGGGCCGTAACACTGAAGCTTTCTTT.